This record concerns one TCR beta chain sequence. The data belong to a study of blood T cell repertoires in COVID-19. Study context: Sources were T cells, B-cell-depleted T cells, or PBMCs; the material itself was cDNA or gDNA.

This CDR3 contains 14 residues. After removal of 4 bases from V and 3 bases from J, the junction contained 1 base not matched to a gene. Per germline, CDR1 WSHSY and CDR2 SAAADI. In the study's own analysis: The assay estimated nucleated cells by amplifying reference gene primers. The data were produced by immunoSEQ multiplex PCR, yet TCRdb's version contains in-frame clones alone and is incomplete. V and J calls and clone size are as listed in that table; D and trimming were resolved from the DNA. This table has around 380,000 clones, more than 75% appearing once. Self-reported history from a screening survey and questionnaire set each donor's cohort.

This clonotype originated in a man aged 25-45 years who had recovered from COVID-19. The V gene is TRBV10-2, the J gene TRBJ1-3, with TRBD1 identical over 9 bases. The sequencing input was PBMCs or T cells enriched from blood (not recorded which). The DNA of the CDR3 is TGCGCCAGCAGTGGGGACAGGGATGGAAACACCATATATTTT. Encoded protein: CASSGDRDGNTIYF.